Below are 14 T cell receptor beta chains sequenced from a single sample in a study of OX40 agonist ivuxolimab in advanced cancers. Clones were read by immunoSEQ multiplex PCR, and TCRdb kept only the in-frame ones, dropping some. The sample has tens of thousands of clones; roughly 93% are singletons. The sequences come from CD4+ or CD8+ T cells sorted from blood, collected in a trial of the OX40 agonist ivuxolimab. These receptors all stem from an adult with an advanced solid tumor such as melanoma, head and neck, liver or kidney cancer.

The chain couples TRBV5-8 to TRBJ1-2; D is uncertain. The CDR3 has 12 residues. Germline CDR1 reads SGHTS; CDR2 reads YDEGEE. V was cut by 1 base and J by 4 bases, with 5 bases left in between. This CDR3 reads CASSLYRYGYTF. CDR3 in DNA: TGTGCCAGCAGCTTGTATCGCTATGGCTACACCTTC.

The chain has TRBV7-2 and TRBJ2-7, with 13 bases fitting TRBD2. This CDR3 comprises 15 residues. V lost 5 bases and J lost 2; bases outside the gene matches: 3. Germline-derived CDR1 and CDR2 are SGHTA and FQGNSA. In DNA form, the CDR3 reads TGTGCCAGCAGCGGGGGGACTAGCGGGGCCTACGAGCAGTACTTC. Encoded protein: CASSGGTSGAYEQYF.

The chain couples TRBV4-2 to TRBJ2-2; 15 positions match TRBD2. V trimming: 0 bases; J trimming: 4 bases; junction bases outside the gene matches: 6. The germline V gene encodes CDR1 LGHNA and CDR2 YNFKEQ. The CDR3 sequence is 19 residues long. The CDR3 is CASSQDRGLAGGRTGELFF. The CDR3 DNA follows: TGTGCCAGCAGCCAAGATAGGGGACTAGCGGGAGGCCGCACCGGGGAGCTGTTTTTT.

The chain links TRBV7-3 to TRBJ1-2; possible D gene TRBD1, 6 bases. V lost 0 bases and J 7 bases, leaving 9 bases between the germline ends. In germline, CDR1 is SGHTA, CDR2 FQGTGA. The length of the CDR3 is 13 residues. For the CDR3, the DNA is TGTGCCAGCAGCTTAACACAGGGTGCTGGCTACACCTTC. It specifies CASSLTQGAGYTF.

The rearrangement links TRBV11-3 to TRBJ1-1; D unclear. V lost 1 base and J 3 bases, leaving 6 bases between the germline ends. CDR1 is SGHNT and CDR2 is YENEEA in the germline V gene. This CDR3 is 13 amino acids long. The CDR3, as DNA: TGTGCCAGCAGCTTAGGCCTGGACACTGAAGCTTTCTTT. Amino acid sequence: CASSLGLDTEAFF.

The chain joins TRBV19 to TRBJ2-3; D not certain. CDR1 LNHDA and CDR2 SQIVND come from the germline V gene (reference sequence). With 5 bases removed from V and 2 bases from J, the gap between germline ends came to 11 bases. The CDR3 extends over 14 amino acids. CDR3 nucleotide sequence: TGTGCCAGTAGTGGACGGCCCACCACAGATACGCAGTATTTT. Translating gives CASSGRPTTDTQYF.

CDR3 nucleotides: TGTGCCAGCACAGGCAGGGGGAAGGACGAGCAGTACTTC. Translation gives CASTGRGKDEQYF. The chain employs TRBV6-1 and TRBJ2-7; 7 bases agree with TRBD1. The CDR3 has 13 amino acids. The germline gives CDR1 MNHNS, CDR2 SASEGT. After removal of 7 bases from V and 5 bases from J, the junction contained 8 bases not matched to a gene.

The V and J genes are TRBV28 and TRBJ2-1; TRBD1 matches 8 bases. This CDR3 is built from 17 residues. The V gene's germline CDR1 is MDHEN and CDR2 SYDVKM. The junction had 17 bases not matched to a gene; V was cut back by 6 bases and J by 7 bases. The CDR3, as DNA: TGTGCCAGCAGGTCAACTACCCCACCGACAGGGGCAAATGAGCAGTTCTTC. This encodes CASRSTTPPTGANEQFF.

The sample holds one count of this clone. CDR3 residues: CASSLRTGGSYEQYF. In DNA form, the CDR3 reads TGTGCCAGCAGCTTAAGGACAGGGGGCTCCTACGAGCAGTACTTC. This chain uses TRBV7-9 with TRBJ2-7; 10 bases are a match to TRBD1. After removal of 2 bases from V and 0 bases from J, the junction contained 1 base not matched to a gene. The CDR3 contains 15 residues. CDR1 and CDR2 from the germline V gene are SEHNR and FQNEAQ (reference sequence).

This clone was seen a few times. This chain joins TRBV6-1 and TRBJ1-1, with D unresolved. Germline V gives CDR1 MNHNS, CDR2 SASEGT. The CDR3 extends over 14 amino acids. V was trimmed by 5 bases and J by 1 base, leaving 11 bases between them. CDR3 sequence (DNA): TGTGCCAGCAGTCTACACCCAACGAACACTGAAGCTTTCTTT. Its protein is CASSLHPTNTEAFF.

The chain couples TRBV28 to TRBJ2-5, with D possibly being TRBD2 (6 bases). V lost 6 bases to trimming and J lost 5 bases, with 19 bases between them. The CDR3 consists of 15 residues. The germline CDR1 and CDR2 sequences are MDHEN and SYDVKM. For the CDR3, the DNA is TGTGCCAGCAGCCAAGCAGGTGTACGGGGGGAGACCCAGTACTTC. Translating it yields CASSQAGVRGETQYF.

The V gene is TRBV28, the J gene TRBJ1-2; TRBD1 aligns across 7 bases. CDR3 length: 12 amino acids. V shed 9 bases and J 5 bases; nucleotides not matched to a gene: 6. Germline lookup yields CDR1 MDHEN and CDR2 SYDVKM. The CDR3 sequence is CASQTGPYGYTF. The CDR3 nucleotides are TGTGCCAGTCAGACAGGGCCGTATGGCTACACCTTC.

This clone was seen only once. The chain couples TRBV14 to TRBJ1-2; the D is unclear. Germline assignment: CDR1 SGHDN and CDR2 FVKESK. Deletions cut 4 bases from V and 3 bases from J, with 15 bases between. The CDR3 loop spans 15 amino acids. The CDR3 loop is CASSRSRGSDYGYTF. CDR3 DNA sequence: TGTGCCAGCAGCCGAAGTAGAGGGTCAGACTATGGCTACACCTTC.

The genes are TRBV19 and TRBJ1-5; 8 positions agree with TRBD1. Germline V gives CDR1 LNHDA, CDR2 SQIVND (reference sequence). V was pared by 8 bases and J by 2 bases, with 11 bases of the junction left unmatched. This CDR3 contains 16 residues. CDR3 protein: CASVGTGGPGNQPQHF. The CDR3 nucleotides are TGTGCCAGTGTGGGTACAGGGGGTCCGGGCAATCAGCCCCAGCATTTT.